The T cell receptor beta chain under discussion was sequenced for a study of CD8+ T cells in alopecia areata. Overall study findings and caveats: Sequence data from scalp samples additionally include resident alphabeta T cells of normal skin. Normal scalp had lower clonality than lesional scalp, with alopecia totalis/universalis lesions showing this most strongly.

Turning to this clone: Its target is not known.

The V and J ends lost 2 bases and 5 bases, in that order; junction bases with no gene match: 6. CDR1 is SQVTM and CDR2 is ANQGSEA in the germline V gene. The CDR3 is 14 amino acids. Peripheral blood, together with lesional scalp punch biopsies, was collected from alopecia areata patients. Extracted RNA was reverse transcribed, and the resulting cDNA served as sequencing template. Clones were read by immunoSEQ multiplex PCR, and TCRdb kept only the in-frame ones, dropping some. The profile covers more than 95,000 clones, with less than 50% appearing a single time and more than 9% taken by the ten largest.

The sequenced material came from NKG2D-low CD8+ T cells sorted from blood. J is TRBJ2-1 and V is TRBV29-1; TRBD2 aligns across 7 bases. The clonotype comes from a human donor with alopecia areata. CDR3 in DNA: TGCAGCGTTGAATTGCTAGCGGAGGACAATGAGCAGTTCTTC. It yields the protein CSVELLAEDNEQFF.